Each of the 19 T cell receptor beta chains below was sequenced from the same sample in a study of HIV-infected patients and healthy controls. TCRdb fed the 5' RACE reads into MiXCR, producing one record per CDR3 protein. Among approximately 67,000 distinct CDR3 sequences listed, roughly a sixth were seen once. The specimen sequenced was CD4+ T cells from blood. These TCRs come from a human donor in good health.

The chain recombines TRBV6-2 or TRBV6-3 with TRBJ2-4, with TRBD2 matching 13 bases. The CDR3 loop spans 14 amino acids. Germline values: CDR1 MNHEY, CDR2 SVGEGT. The DNA of the CDR3 is TGTGCTACCGGGACTAGCGGGATAAAAAACATTCAGTACTTC. Amino acid sequence: CATGTSGIKNIQYF.

This rearrangement joins TRBV20-1 to TRBJ2-7, with 9 positions matching TRBD1. In germline, CDR1 is DFQATT, CDR2 SNEGSKA (reference sequence). The V segment lost 0 bases and the J segment 1 base; nucleotides outside the gene matches: 4. CDR3 length: 15 amino acids. Written as DNA, the CDR3 is TGCAGTGCTAGAGAGCCGGGACAGGGTTCCTACGAGCAGTACTTC. It codes for CSAREPGQGSYEQYF.

Many counts were recorded for this clonotype. The V gene is TRBV6-2 or TRBV6-3, the J gene TRBJ2-7; the match to TRBD2 covers 14 bases. There are 16 residues in the CDR3. CDR1 is MNHEY and CDR2 is SVGEGT in the germline V gene. Trimming removed 4 bases from V and 4 bases from J; junction bases left unmatched: 6. CDR3 residues: CASSSLGTSGSYEQYF. The DNA for the CDR3 is TGTGCCAGCAGTTCCCTAGGGACTAGCGGGAGTTACGAGCAGTACTTC.

The chain combines TRBV20-1 with TRBJ2-1, with D hard to call. Germline V lookup: CDR1 DFQATT, CDR2 SNEGSKA (reference sequence). The germline V and J ends were trimmed by 5 bases and 8 bases, with 10 bases remaining between them. The CDR3 has 11 amino acids. The DNA of the CDR3 is TGCAGTGCTTCTAGGAAGGATGAGCAGTTCTTC. Protein: CSASRKDEQFF.

This chain links TRBV7-6 with TRBJ2-5; TRBD2 matches at 13 bases. V dropped 4 bases and J dropped 1; count of bases not matched to a gene: 3. The germline V gene encodes CDR1 SGHVS and CDR2 FNYEAQ. The CDR3 runs to 16 residues. The CDR3 protein is CASSSRLAGGQETQYF. The CDR3 bases are TGTGCCAGCAGCTCTAGACTAGCGGGGGGCCAAGAGACCCAGTACTTC.

The V and J genes are TRBV7-8 and TRBJ2-5, with TRBD2 matching over 8 bases. This CDR3 comprises 15 residues. Germline trimming cut 5 bases from V and 1 base from J; bases unmatched to any gene: 6. In germline, CDR1 is SGHVS, CDR2 FQNEAQ. CDR3 coding DNA: TGTGCCAGCAGCCGCCCCGGGACTAGCCAAGAGACCCAGTACTTC. It encodes CASSRPGTSQETQYF.

This clonotype occurred a few times. The chain has TRBV6-2 or TRBV6-3 and TRBJ2-3; TRBD2 is a possible D gene (5 bases). Germline V gives CDR1 MNHEY, CDR2 SVGEGT. V was trimmed by 9 bases and J by 5 bases, leaving 18 bases between them. This CDR3 has 14 residues. CDR3 DNA sequence: TGTGCCAGGACTCAGAGCGGACGGGGAGATACGCAGTATTTT. It encodes CARTQSGRGDTQYF.

This clonotype was found a few times. The chain couples TRBV29-1 to TRBJ2-3, with D perhaps matching TRBD2 (6 bases). Germline CDR1 reads SQVTM; CDR2 reads ANQGSEA. V was clipped by 1 base and J by 6 bases, with 11 bases between them. The CDR3 length is 13 residues. CDR3 nucleotides: TGCAGCGTTGAAGGTCGGGAGACGGATACGCAGTATTTT. This gives the protein CSVEGRETDTQYF.

This clonotype came up a few times. This sequence joins TRBV7-6 and TRBJ2-5, with 10 nucleotides matching TRBD1. The germline gives CDR1 SGHVS, CDR2 FNYEAQ. The CDR3 extends over 15 amino acids. With V trimmed by 4 bases and J by 5 bases, 7 bases remained unmatched. The CDR3 region has the DNA TGTGCCAGCAGCTGGGGACAGGGGACAGGGGAGACCCAGTACTTC. Amino acids: CASSWGQGTGETQYF. The full variable domain, with the rest looked up from reference TRBV7-6 and TRBJ2-5, is GAGVSQSPRYKVTKRGQDVALRCDPISGHVSLYWYRQALGQGPEFLTYFNYEAQQDKSGLPNDRFSAERPEGSISTLTIQRTEQRDSAMYRCASSWGQGTGETQYFGPGTRLLVL.

The rearrangement joins TRBV7-9 to TRBJ2-1, with 8 bases aligning to TRBD1. The CDR3 spans 13 residues. Germline V CDR1 and CDR2: SEHNR, FQNEAQ (reference sequence). J gave up 7 bases and V 3 bases, and 2 bases lay outside the gene matches. The CDR3 is CASSLGQANEQFF. The CDR3 nucleotides are TGTGCCAGCAGCTTGGGACAGGCGAATGAGCAGTTCTTC.

A word on this clonotype: This may be a read error: a much more frequent sequence differs by one nucleotide. This chain links TRBV7-3 with TRBJ2-1; D not certain. There are 15 residues in the CDR3. Germline lookup yields CDR1 SGHTA and CDR2 FQGTGA. CDR3 bases: TGTGTCAGCAGCTTAACGGTGCAGGCTTACAATGAGCAGTTCTTC. Encoded protein: CVSSLTVQAYNEQFF.

The chain joins TRBV7-6 to TRBJ1-5, with 9 nucleotides matching TRBD1. The CDR3 is 16 amino acids. J was trimmed by 3 bases and V by 5 bases; bases with no gene match: 8. Germline V gene lookup returns CDR1 SGHVS and CDR2 FNYEAQ. This CDR3 reads CASSPGQGEVNQPQHF. CDR3 sequence (DNA): TGTGCCAGCAGCCCGGGACAGGGAGAAGTCAATCAGCCCCAGCATTTT.

CDR3: CASSQARRREGLNTEAFF. The CDR3, as DNA: TGTGCCAGCAGCCAGGCCCGACGAAGGGAAGGGTTGAACACTGAAGCTTTCTTT. The chain recombines TRBV14 with TRBJ1-1; D remains unclear. Germline-derived CDR1 and CDR2 are SGHDN and FVKESK. CDR3 length: 18 amino acids. The V gene lost 3 bases and the J gene lost 0 bases, with 20 bases spanning the gap.

The rearrangement joins TRBV7-9 to TRBJ1-1, with TRBD1 matching 7 bases. The CDR3 length is 14 residues. CDR1 and CDR2 from the germline V gene are SEHNR and FQNEAQ (reference sequence). V was pared by 0 bases and J by 4 bases, with 2 bases of the junction left unmatched. The CDR3 nucleotides read TGTGCCAGCAGCTTAGCTGGGACAGTCACTGAAGCTTTCTTT. Protein: CASSLAGTVTEAFF.

This clonotype was observed a few times. The chain combines TRBV20-1 with TRBJ2-5, with D maybe TRBD2 (6 bases). Trimming pared 0 bases from V and 6 bases from J, leaving 17 bases between. The CDR3 has 15 residues. Germline V gene lookup returns CDR1 DFQATT and CDR2 SNEGSKA (reference sequence). As DNA, the CDR3 is TGCAGTGCTAGAGATTCCCTAGCGCAGCAGAAGACCCAGTACTTC. Its translation is CSARDSLAQQKTQYF.

This chain uses TRBV19 with TRBJ2-5; D uncertain. Germline V gene sequence: CDR1 LNHDA, CDR2 SQIVND (reference sequence). V was cut by 1 base and J by 1 base, with 1 base left in between. The CDR3 covers 12 residues. CDR3 loop: CASSIGQETQYF. CDR3 in DNA: TGTGCCAGTAGTATAGGCCAAGAGACCCAGTACTTC.

In its sample, this clonotype was seen many times. The chain recombines TRBV29-1 with TRBJ1-2, with a possible D match to TRBD1 (5 bases). The CDR3 has 13 residues. The germline V and J ends were trimmed by 0 bases and 9 bases, with 14 bases remaining between them. Germline V gene lookup returns CDR1 SQVTM and CDR2 ANQGSEA. Written as DNA, the CDR3 is TGCAGCGTTGAAGAGGGTGGTAGGGGAAGCTACACCTTC. Protein product: CSVEEGGRGSYTF.

This clonotype has more than one count but fewer than ten. The chain combines TRBV4-3 with TRBJ2-5, with TRBD1 matching over 10 bases. Per germline, CDR1 LGHNA and CDR2 YSLEER. The CDR3 totals 14 residues. V gave up 4 bases and J gave up 4 bases; unmatched junction bases: 3. CDR3 in amino acids: CASSPGQGGETQYF. In DNA form, the CDR3 reads TGCGCCAGCAGCCCTGGACAGGGGGGAGAGACCCAGTACTTC.

The V and J genes are TRBV6-1 and TRBJ2-7; 14 nucleotides match TRBD2. CDR3 length: 15 amino acids. The J segment lost 4 bases and the V segment lost 6 bases, leaving 5 bases of the junction unmatched. Germline CDR1 is MNHNS and CDR2 is SASEGT. The CDR3 coding sequence is TGTGCCAGCAGGACCGGGACTAGCGGGAGTTACGAGCAGTACTTC. This gives the protein CASRTGTSGSYEQYF.